This T cell receptor (beta chain) is from a study of blood T cell repertoires in COVID-19. Turning to the study itself: Spain, Italy and the United States supplied samples that represented acute and convalescent COVID-19. The cDNA or gDNA used as material had been derived from T cells, B-cell-depleted T cells, or PBMCs.

Original data processing: Estimation of nucleated cell counts relied on the amplification of reference gene primers. This table comes from immunoSEQ multiplex PCR, and its TCRdb copy is limited to in-frame clones, with some not included. That table is the source of V, J and clone size, and D and trimming were worked out from the DNA. The data contain roughly 70,000 clones, around 74% of them singletons. Germline V lookup: CDR1 SGDLS, CDR2 YYNGEE. The CDR3 totals 19 residues. V lost 3 bases and J lost 0, with 22 bases in between. Sequenced material: peripheral blood. The receptor's source is a man between 60 and 70 years old with COVID-19, enrolled during active disease. The chain employs TRBV9 and TRBJ2-4; D may be TRBD2 (6 bases). The CDR3 sequence is CASSAYNPDGLLAKNIQYF. The CDR3 bases are TGTGCCAGCAGCGCATACAACCCGGACGGACTACTAGCCAAAAACATTCAGTACTTC. Filled out from reference TRBV9 and TRBJ2-4, the complete variable domain reads DSGVTQTPKHLITATGQRVTLRCSPRSGDLSVYWYQQSLDQGLQFLIQYYNGEERAKGNILERFSAQQFPDLHSELNLSSLELGDSALYFCASSAYNPDGLLAKNIQYFGAGTRLSVL.